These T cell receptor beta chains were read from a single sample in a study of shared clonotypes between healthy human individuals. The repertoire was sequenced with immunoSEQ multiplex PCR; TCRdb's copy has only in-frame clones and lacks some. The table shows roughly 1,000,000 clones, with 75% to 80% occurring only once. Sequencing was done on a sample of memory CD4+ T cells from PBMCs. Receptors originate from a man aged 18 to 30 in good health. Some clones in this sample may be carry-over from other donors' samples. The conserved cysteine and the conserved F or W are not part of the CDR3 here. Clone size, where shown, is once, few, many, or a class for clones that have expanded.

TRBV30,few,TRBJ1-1,AWKPENTEAF
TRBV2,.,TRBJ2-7,ASRESGDRGG
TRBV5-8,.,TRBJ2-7,ASSFMREQY
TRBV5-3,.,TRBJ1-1,ARSLGLTGVGTEAF
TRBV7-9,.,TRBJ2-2,ASSSRLRTNTGELF
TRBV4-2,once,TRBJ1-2,ASDKTAKFGYT
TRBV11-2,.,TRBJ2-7,ASSERTSGGPQQY
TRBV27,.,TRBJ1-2,ASSLRPEIYGYT
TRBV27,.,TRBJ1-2,ASSFTGDNYGYT
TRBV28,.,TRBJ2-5,ASSVGLHRETQY
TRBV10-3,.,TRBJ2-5,ATSRGEETQY
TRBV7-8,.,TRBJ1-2,ASSLAPGTYGYT
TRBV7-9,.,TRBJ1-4,ASSSGQGGDGTNEKLF
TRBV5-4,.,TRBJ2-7,ASSLASRDLGEQY
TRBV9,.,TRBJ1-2,ASRTGTGLGYGYT
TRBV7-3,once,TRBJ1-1,ASSPIWGKGTEAF
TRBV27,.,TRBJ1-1,ASRTGVKTEAF
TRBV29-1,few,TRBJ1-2,SVQTRLYGYT
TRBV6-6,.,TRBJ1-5,ASMQDPYSNQPQH
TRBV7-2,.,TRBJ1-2,ASSLVGENYGYT
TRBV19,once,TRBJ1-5,ASSMFRGINQPQH
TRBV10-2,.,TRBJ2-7,ASRGQGGNEQY
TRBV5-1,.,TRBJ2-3,ASSSSKVGVGTDTQY
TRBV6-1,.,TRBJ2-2,ASSAGLANTGELF